This T cell receptor (beta chain) was obtained from a study of identical twins. In regard to this clonotype: Antigen unknown.

Germline V lookup: CDR1 ENHRY, CDR2 SYGVKD. CDR3 length: 15 residues. Trimming at V came to 0 bases and at J to 2 bases, leaving 1 base not matched to a gene. General observations from the study: For out-of-frame beta sequences, excess twin sharing was weaker.

TCRdb independently ran MiXCR on the 5' RACE reads; one entry per CDR3 protein. The sample has 400,000 to 600,000 distinct CDR3 sequences; approximately 20% are singletons. These sequences were also reported in another study, on yellow fever vaccine responses in identical twins.

This sequence joins TRBV10-3 and TRBJ2-5, with 9 bases matching TRBD2. This TCR came from a woman younger than 30 in good health. The sequencing input was CD4+ T cells sorted from blood. The CDR3 DNA follows: TGTGCCATCAGTGAGTCCCTAGCGGGACAAGAGACCCAGTACTTC. Amino acid sequence: CAISESLAGQETQYF.